The 11 T cell receptor beta chains presented below share a single source sample, sequenced in a study of cytomegalovirus exposure and HLA in healthy donors. The PCR used 60 Vbeta and 13 Jbeta primers. Method: immunoSEQ multiplex PCR; TCRdb's copy keeps in-frame clones and lacks some. Altogether around 150,000 clones are present, approximately 86% being singletons, with the ten largest covering just under 2%. The sequenced sample was PBMCs. The source is a woman aged 18-29 years in good health and CMV-seronegative.

The chain has TRBV4-1 and TRBJ2-5; 7 nucleotides match TRBD1. This CDR3 spans 15 amino acids. Trimming took 4 bases from V and 5 from J; bases not matched to a gene: 10. CDR1 MGHRA and CDR2 YSYEKL come from the germline V gene. Here the CDR3 reads CASSRPGQPLETQYF. The CDR3 coding sequence is TGCGCCAGCAGCCGACCGGGACAGCCTTTGGAGACCCAGTACTTC.

Only one count was recorded for this clone. This chain joins TRBV2 and TRBJ2-3; D possibly corresponds to TRBD2 (6 bases). The CDR3 is made up of 14 amino acids. The germline V gene encodes CDR1 SNHLY and CDR2 FYNNEI. V lost 8 bases and J lost 6, with 18 bases in between. CDR3 DNA sequence: TGTGCCAGCTCGTTAGCGGCTCGCGTGGATACGCAGTATTTT. This codes for CASSLAARVDTQYF.

This chain links TRBV28 with TRBJ2-1; 10 nucleotides agree with TRBD2. CDR1 is MDHEN, CDR2 SYDVKM, per germline. V dropped 6 bases and J dropped 12; count of bases not matched to a gene: 8. This CDR3 spans 13 amino acids. In nucleotides, the CDR3 is TGTGCCAGCAGCAATAGCGGGGGGATTGTGCAGTTCTTC. It translates to CASSNSGGIVQFF.

The V call is TRBV19, the J call TRBJ1-1, with D possibly TRBD1 on 5 matching bases. There are 11 residues in the CDR3. Trimming removed 10 bases at V and 11 bases at J, with 17 bases between. Germline CDR1 and CDR2: LNHDA and SQIVND (reference sequence). The CDR3 coding sequence is TGTGCCACCGCCGACAGTCTAGGGGCTTTCTTT. It translates to CATADSLGAFF.

J is TRBJ2-2 and V is TRBV4-1, with D perhaps matching TRBD1 (5 bases). CDR1 and CDR2 (germline): MGHRA, YSYEKL. The CDR3 covers 15 residues. Between the trimmed V and J ends, which lost 3 bases and 4 bases, there was a span of 12 bases. Here the CDR3 DNA reads TGCGCCAGCAGCCACCGACAGATTTCCACCGGGGAGCTGTTTTTT. It translates to CASSHRQISTGELFF.

V usage is TRBV5-6 and J usage is TRBJ2-7, with a possible D match to TRBD1 (6 bases). This CDR3 is built from 15 residues. The germline gives CDR1 SGHDT, CDR2 YYEEEE. The ends were cut back, 5 bases at V and 0 bases at J, with 15 bases in the middle. The CDR3 protein is CASRPRGFSSYEQYF. The DNA of the CDR3 is TGTGCCAGCAGACCCAGGGGTTTTAGCTCCTACGAGCAGTACTTC.

The chain links TRBV6-1 to TRBJ1-1; D remains ambiguous. The CDR3 is 14 amino acids. Trimming stripped 5 bases from V and 1 base from J, with 11 bases between. CDR1 is MNHNS and CDR2 is SASEGT in the germline V gene. The CDR3 spells CASSPRGRNTEAFF. The DNA of the CDR3 is TGTGCCAGCAGTCCCCGGGGTAGGAACACTGAAGCTTTCTTT.

The J gene is TRBJ2-6, the V gene TRBV30, with D perhaps matching TRBD2 (5 bases). With 8 bases removed from V and 6 bases from J, the gap between germline ends came to 14 bases. The CDR3 has 13 amino acids. Germline-derived CDR1 and CDR2 are GTSNPN and SVGIG (reference sequence). The CDR3 bases are TGTGCCCGGAAGGAGGCTGAGGCCAACGTCCTGACTTTC. It translates to CARKEAEANVLTF. Complete variable domain (other parts from reference TRBV30 and TRBJ2-6): SQTIHQWPATLVQPVGSPLSLECTVEGTSNPNLYWYRQAAGRGLQLLFYSVGIGQISSEVPQNLSASRPQDRQFILSSKKLLLSDSGFYLCARKEAEANVLTFGAGSRLTVL.

This chain links TRBV6-5 with TRBJ2-7; 9 nucleotides line up with TRBD1. Germline values: CDR1 MNHEY, CDR2 SVGAGI. The CDR3 is 16 amino acids. After removal of 4 bases from V and 5 bases from J, the junction contained 12 bases not matched to a gene. CDR3 residues: CASSFNTGTGYHEQYF. The CDR3 coding sequence is TGTGCCAGCAGTTTTAACACCGGGACAGGGTACCACGAGCAGTACTTC.

This chain connects TRBV10-1 to TRBJ2-3; maybe TRBD2 (5 bases). Germline V gene lookup returns CDR1 WNHNN and CDR2 SYGVQD (reference sequence). The CDR3 is 16 residues long. V lost 0 bases to trimming and J lost 0 bases, with 10 bases between them. The CDR3 coding sequence is TGCGCCAGCAGTGAGTCGCCGGACTCTAGCACAGATACGCAGTATTTT. Encoded protein: CASSESPDSSTDTQYF.

This chain links TRBV28 with TRBJ2-1; 11 nucleotides line up with TRBD1. Germline V gives CDR1 MDHEN, CDR2 SYDVKM. Germline trimming cut 3 bases from V and 6 bases from J; bases unmatched to any gene: 7. The CDR3 extends over 16 amino acids. CDR3: CASSLPGTGGFNEQFF. The CDR3 region has the DNA TGTGCCAGCAGTTTGCCAGGGACAGGGGGTTTCAATGAGCAGTTCTTC.